The rows below give T cell receptor beta chains drawn from one sample of a study of cytomegalovirus exposure and HLA in healthy donors. Assay: immunoSEQ multiplex PCR; the TCRdb copy retains only in-frame clones and omits some. Seen here are fewer than 140,000 clones, around 82% observed once, and the top ten hold under 2%. Material for sequencing was PBMCs. Receptors originate from a man between 45 and 60 years old in good health and CMV-seronegative. CDR3s include the opening cysteine and the closing phenylalanine or tryptophan. A D gene is named only where the DNA matches it firmly. Size is stated for part of the rows, as once, few or many counts, or as a class when the clone is expanded.

j_gene: TRBJ1-4
abundance: -
v_gene: TRBV11-1
d_gene: -
CDR3aa: CASSSTSEGSEKLFF
CDR3nt: TGTGCCAGCAGCTCGACGTCGGAGGGGAGTGAAAAACTGTTTTTT

j_gene: TRBJ2-5
abundance: -
v_gene: TRBV19
d_gene: -
CDR3aa: CASSIGLEETQYF
CDR3nt: TGTGCCAGTAGTATCGGTCTAGAGGAGACCCAGTACTTC

j_gene: TRBJ1-4
abundance: -
v_gene: TRBV7-2
d_gene: -
CDR3aa: CASSLPSHREKLFF
CDR3nt: TGTGCCAGCAGCTTACCATCTCATCGGGAAAAACTGTTTTTT

j_gene: TRBJ1-5
abundance: -
v_gene: TRBV6-5
d_gene: -
CDR3aa: CASRMGGNQPQHF
CDR3nt: TGTGCCAGCAGGATGGGGGGAAATCAGCCCCAGCATTTT

j_gene: TRBJ1-5
abundance: -
v_gene: TRBV5-1
d_gene: TRBD1
CDR3aa: CASQGAPDQPQHF
CDR3nt: TGCGCCAGTCAGGGGGCCCCAGATCAGCCCCAGCATTTT

j_gene: TRBJ2-5
abundance: -
v_gene: TRBV5-1
d_gene: -
CDR3aa: CASSFGGVYQETQYF
CDR3nt: TGCGCCAGCAGCTTTGGCGGGGTGTACCAAGAGACCCAGTACTTC

j_gene: TRBJ1-6
abundance: -
v_gene: TRBV11-2
d_gene: -
CDR3aa: CASSAQWAGSPLHF
CDR3nt: TGTGCCAGCAGCGCCCAATGGGCCGGTTCACCCCTCCACTTT

j_gene: TRBJ1-1
abundance: -
v_gene: TRBV5-8
d_gene: -
CDR3aa: CASSLEAGRTEAFF
CDR3nt: TGTGCCAGCAGCTTGGAGGCGGGGCGTACTGAAGCTTTCTTT

j_gene: TRBJ1-4
abundance: -
v_gene: TRBV2
d_gene: -
CDR3aa: CASSDLQNNEKLFF
CDR3nt: TGTGCCAGCAGTGACCTACAGAATAATGAAAAACTGTTTTTT

j_gene: TRBJ2-7
abundance: -
v_gene: TRBV7-2
d_gene: -
CDR3aa: CASSTQGHPSYEQYF
CDR3nt: TGTGCCAGCAGCACCCAGGGACATCCCTCCTACGAGCAGTACTTC

j_gene: TRBJ2-5
abundance: -
v_gene: TRBV19
d_gene: TRBD2
CDR3aa: CASSIDHPGAGGQETQYF
CDR3nt: TGTGCCAGTAGTATAGATCATCCGGGAGCGGGGGGCCAAGAGACCCAGTACTTC

j_gene: TRBJ2-3
abundance: -
v_gene: TRBV19
d_gene: TRBD1
CDR3aa: CASRDRGRASTDTQYF
CDR3nt: TGTGCCAGCCGGGACAGGGGGCGAGCTAGCACAGATACGCAGTATTTT

j_gene: TRBJ1-4
abundance: -
v_gene: TRBV7-9
d_gene: -
CDR3aa: CASSLAGGITNEKLFF
CDR3nt: TGTGCCAGCAGCTTAGCCGGCGGCATAACTAATGAAAAACTGTTTTTT

j_gene: TRBJ2-7
abundance: once
v_gene: TRBV7-2
d_gene: TRBD2
CDR3aa: CASSFGTSGGEDEQYF
CDR3nt: TGTGCCAGCAGCTTCGGGACTAGCGGGGGGGAGGACGAGCAGTACTTC

j_gene: TRBJ1-3
abundance: -
v_gene: TRBV14
d_gene: -
CDR3aa: CASSQDRAGNTIYF
CDR3nt: TGTGCCAGCAGCCAAGACAGGGCTGGAAACACCATATATTTT

j_gene: TRBJ1-1
abundance: -
v_gene: TRBV6-1
d_gene: TRBD1
CDR3aa: CADGRGRKDTEAFF
CDR3nt: TGTGCCGACGGGAGGGGGCGGAAGGACACTGAAGCTTTCTTT

j_gene: TRBJ1-2
abundance: once
v_gene: TRBV30
d_gene: -
CDR3aa: CACVPDSYYGYTF
CDR3nt: TGTGCCTGTGTACCGGACAGCTACTATGGCTACACCTTC

j_gene: TRBJ1-1
abundance: -
v_gene: TRBV7-9
d_gene: -
CDR3aa: CSSSTIKTEAFF
CDR3nt: TGTTCCAGCAGCACTATCAAGACTGAAGCTTTCTTT

j_gene: TRBJ2-2
abundance: few
v_gene: TRBV28
d_gene: -
CDR3aa: CASSPTGWNTGELFF
CDR3nt: TGTGCCAGCAGCCCGACAGGTTGGAACACCGGGGAGCTGTTTTTT

j_gene: TRBJ1-5
abundance: -
v_gene: TRBV19
d_gene: -
CDR3aa: CASSMAVSNQPQHF
CDR3nt: TGTGCCAGTAGTATGGCAGTTAGCAATCAGCCCCAGCATTTT

j_gene: TRBJ1-1
abundance: -
v_gene: TRBV5-1
d_gene: -
CDR3aa: CASSLDFLAQAFF
CDR3nt: TGCGCCAGCAGCTTGGATTTCTTGGCTCAAGCTTTCTTT

j_gene: TRBJ1-1
abundance: -
v_gene: TRBV4-1
d_gene: -
CDR3aa: CASSQPTAGNTEAFF
CDR3nt: TGCGCCAGCAGCCAACCGACAGCCGGGAACACTGAAGCTTTCTTT

j_gene: TRBJ2-3
abundance: -
v_gene: TRBV5-1
d_gene: TRBD1
CDR3aa: CASSLEAGGADTQYF
CDR3nt: TGCGCCAGCAGCTTGGAAGCAGGGGGCGCAGATACGCAGTATTTT

j_gene: TRBJ2-3
abundance: once
v_gene: TRBV7-9
d_gene: TRBD2
CDR3aa: CASSLRGTSALTDTQYF
CDR3nt: TGTGCCAGCAGCTTAAGGGGGACTAGTGCCTTAACAGATACGCAGTATTTT

j_gene: TRBJ2-2
abundance: -
v_gene: TRBV6-1
d_gene: TRBD2
CDR3aa: CASTNQVGGTGELFF
CDR3nt: TGTGCCAGCACAAACCAAGTGGGGGGGACCGGGGAGCTGTTTTTT

j_gene: TRBJ2-1
abundance: -
v_gene: TRBV5-1
d_gene: -
CDR3aa: CASSLTGNSEDEQFF
CDR3nt: TGCGCCAGCAGCTTAACAGGGAACTCTGAGGATGAGCAGTTCTTC

j_gene: TRBJ1-1
abundance: once
v_gene: TRBV11-1
d_gene: TRBD1
CDR3aa: CASRQGRSTEAFF
CDR3nt: TGTGCCAGCAGACAGGGGCGTAGCACTGAAGCTTTCTTT

j_gene: TRBJ1-3
abundance: -
v_gene: TRBV5-1
d_gene: -
CDR3aa: CASGDSSSGNTIYF
CDR3nt: TGCGCCAGCGGTGACAGCAGCTCTGGAAACACCATATATTTT

j_gene: TRBJ2-3
abundance: few
v_gene: TRBV19
d_gene: TRBD1
CDR3aa: CATRRTGRTDTQYF
CDR3nt: TGTGCCACCAGGAGGACAGGGCGCACAGATACGCAGTATTTT

j_gene: TRBJ2-1
abundance: -
v_gene: TRBV18
d_gene: -
CDR3aa: CASSPFRGQSQFF
CDR3nt: TGTGCCAGCTCACCTTTCAGGGGACAATCGCAGTTCTTC

j_gene: TRBJ1-5
abundance: -
v_gene: TRBV30
d_gene: -
CDR3aa: CAWSVAGPQHF
CDR3nt: TGTGCCTGGAGTGTAGCCGGGCCCCAGCATTTT

j_gene: TRBJ1-2
abundance: -
v_gene: TRBV6-5
d_gene: -
CDR3aa: CASSYRANYGYTF
CDR3nt: TGTGCCAGCAGTTATCGGGCTAACTATGGCTACACCTTC

j_gene: TRBJ1-1
abundance: -
v_gene: TRBV6-4
d_gene: -
CDR3aa: CASRGGQGLQAFF
CDR3nt: TGTGCCAGCAGGGGGGGGCAGGGGTTACAAGCTTTCTTT

j_gene: TRBJ2-5
abundance: once
v_gene: TRBV7-8
d_gene: -
CDR3aa: CASTPTPGVETQYF
CDR3nt: TGTGCCAGCACCCCGACCCCGGGTGTGGAGACCCAGTACTTC

j_gene: TRBJ1-1
abundance: -
v_gene: TRBV27
d_gene: -
CDR3aa: CASSLSSQLAAFF
CDR3nt: TGTGCCAGCAGTTTATCTAGCCAGTTGGCGGCTTTCTTT

j_gene: TRBJ1-3
abundance: -
v_gene: TRBV7-9
d_gene: -
CDR3aa: CASSSNLGRYIYF
CDR3nt: TGTGCCAGCAGCTCTAACCTTGGTCGATACATATATTTT

j_gene: TRBJ2-5
abundance: -
v_gene: TRBV2
d_gene: -
CDR3aa: CASSRTDGETQYF
CDR3nt: TGTGCCAGCAGTCGGACAGACGGAGAGACCCAGTACTTC

j_gene: TRBJ2-7
abundance: -
v_gene: TRBV18
d_gene: -
CDR3aa: CASSPSGGGAGFYEQYF
CDR3nt: TGTGCCAGCTCACCATCAGGAGGAGGAGCAGGATTTTACGAGCAGTACTTC

j_gene: TRBJ1-1
abundance: -
v_gene: TRBV14
d_gene: -
CDR3aa: CASSPGGRGHTEAFF
CDR3nt: TGTGCCAGCAGCCCTGGGGGCAGGGGTCACACTGAAGCTTTCTTT

j_gene: TRBJ1-1
abundance: -
v_gene: TRBV29-1
d_gene: -
CDR3aa: CSGGGNTEAFF
CDR3nt: TGCAGCGGGGGGGGGAACACTGAAGCTTTCTTT

j_gene: TRBJ1-3
abundance: few
v_gene: TRBV4-3
d_gene: -
CDR3aa: CASSPGEAISGNTIYF
CDR3nt: TGCGCCAGCAGTCCCGGGGAGGCGATCTCTGGAAACACCATATATTTT

j_gene: TRBJ2-1
abundance: -
v_gene: TRBV2
d_gene: -
CDR3aa: CASMSSRVNYNEQFF
CDR3nt: TGTGCCAGCATGTCCTCCCGCGTTAATTACAATGAGCAGTTCTTC